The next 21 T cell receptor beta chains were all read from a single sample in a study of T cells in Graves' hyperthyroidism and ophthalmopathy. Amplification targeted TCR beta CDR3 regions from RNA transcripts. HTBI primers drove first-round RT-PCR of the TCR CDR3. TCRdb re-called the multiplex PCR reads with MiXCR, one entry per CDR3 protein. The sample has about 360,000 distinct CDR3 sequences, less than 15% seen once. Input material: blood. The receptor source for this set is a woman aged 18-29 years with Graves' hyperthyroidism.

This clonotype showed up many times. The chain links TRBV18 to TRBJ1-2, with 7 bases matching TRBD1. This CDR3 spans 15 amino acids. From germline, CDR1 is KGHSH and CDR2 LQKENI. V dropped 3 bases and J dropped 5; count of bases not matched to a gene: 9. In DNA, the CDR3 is TGTGCCAGCTCACCGCGGGACAGCCTATTTTATGGCTACACCTTC. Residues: CASSPRDSLFYGYTF.

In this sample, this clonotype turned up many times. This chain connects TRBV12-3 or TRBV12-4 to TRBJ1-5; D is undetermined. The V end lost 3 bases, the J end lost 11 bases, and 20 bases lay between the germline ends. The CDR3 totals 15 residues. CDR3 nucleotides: TGTGCCAGCAGTTTTCTCGGGTTCCAAACCCAAGCCCAGCATTTT. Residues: CASSFLGFQTQAQHF.

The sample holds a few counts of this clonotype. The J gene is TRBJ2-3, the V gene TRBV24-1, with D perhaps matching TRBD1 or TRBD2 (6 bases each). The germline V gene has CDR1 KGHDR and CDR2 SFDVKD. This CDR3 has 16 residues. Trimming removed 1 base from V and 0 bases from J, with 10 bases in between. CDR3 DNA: TGTGCCACCAGTGATTTTTCGGGGGCTAGCACAGATACGCAGTATTTT. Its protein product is CATSDFSGASTDTQYF.

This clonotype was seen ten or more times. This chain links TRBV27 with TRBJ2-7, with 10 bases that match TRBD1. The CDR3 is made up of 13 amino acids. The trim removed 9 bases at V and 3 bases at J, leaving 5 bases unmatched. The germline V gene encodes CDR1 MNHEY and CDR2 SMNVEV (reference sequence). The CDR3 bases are TGTGCCAGTCGCGGGACAGGGGACTACGAGCAGTACTTC. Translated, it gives CASRGTGDYEQYF.

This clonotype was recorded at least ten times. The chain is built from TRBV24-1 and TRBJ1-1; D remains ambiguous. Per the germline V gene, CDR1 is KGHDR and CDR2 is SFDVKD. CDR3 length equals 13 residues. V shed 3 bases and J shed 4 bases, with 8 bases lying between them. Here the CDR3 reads CATSDGLATEAFF. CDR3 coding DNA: TGTGCCACCAGTGATGGACTGGCCACTGAAGCTTTCTTT.

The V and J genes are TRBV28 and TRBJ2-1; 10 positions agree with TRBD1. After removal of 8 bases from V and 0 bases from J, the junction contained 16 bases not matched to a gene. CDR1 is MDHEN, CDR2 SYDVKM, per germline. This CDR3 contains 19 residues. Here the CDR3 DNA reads TGTGCCAGCTCACCGGATCATTCGACAGGGGGCAGCTCCTACAATGAGCAGTTCTTC. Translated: CASSPDHSTGGSSYNEQFF.

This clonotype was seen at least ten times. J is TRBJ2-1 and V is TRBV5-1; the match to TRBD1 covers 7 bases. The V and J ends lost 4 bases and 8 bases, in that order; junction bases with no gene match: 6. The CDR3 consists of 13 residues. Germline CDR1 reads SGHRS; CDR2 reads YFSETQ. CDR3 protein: CASSGGQRDEQFF. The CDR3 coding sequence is TGCGCCAGCAGCGGGGGACAGCGCGATGAGCAGTTCTTC.

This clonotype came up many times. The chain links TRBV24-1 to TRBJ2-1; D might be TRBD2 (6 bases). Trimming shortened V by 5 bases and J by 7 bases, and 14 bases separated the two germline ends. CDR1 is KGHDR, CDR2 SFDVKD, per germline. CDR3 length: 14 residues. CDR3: CATSGAGQRNEQFF. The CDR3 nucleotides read TGTGCCACCAGTGGGGCGGGGCAAAGAAATGAGCAGTTCTTC.

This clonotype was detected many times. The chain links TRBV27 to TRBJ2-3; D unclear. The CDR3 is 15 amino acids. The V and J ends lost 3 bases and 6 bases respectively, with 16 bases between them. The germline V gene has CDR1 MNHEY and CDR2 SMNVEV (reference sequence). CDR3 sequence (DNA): TGTGCCAGCAGTTTCGCTCCCTTCAATCCGGATACGCAGTATTTT. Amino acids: CASSFAPFNPDTQYF.

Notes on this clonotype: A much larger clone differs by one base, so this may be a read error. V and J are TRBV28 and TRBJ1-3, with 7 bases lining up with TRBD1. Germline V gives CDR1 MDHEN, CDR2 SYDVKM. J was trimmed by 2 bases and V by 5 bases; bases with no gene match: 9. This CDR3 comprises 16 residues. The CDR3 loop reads CASSLRTGSPGNTIYF. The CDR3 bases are TGTGCCAGCAGTCTCCGGACAGGTAGCCCTGGAAACACCATATATTTT.

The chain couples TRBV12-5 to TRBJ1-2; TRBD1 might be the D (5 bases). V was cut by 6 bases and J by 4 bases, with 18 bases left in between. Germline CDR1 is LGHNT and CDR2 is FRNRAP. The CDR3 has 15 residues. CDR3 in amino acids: CASGPNEGLPYGYTF. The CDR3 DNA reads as TGTGCTAGTGGCCCGAACGAGGGGTTGCCCTATGGCTACACCTTC.

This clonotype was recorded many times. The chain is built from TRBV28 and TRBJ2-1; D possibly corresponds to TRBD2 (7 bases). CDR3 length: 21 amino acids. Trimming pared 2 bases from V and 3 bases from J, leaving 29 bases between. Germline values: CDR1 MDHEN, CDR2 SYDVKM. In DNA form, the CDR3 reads TGTGCCAGCAGTTTAGGAAACAGGGTTGCGGGAGAGCTAACTCGCTACAATGAGCAGTTCTTC. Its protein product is CASSLGNRVAGELTRYNEQFF.

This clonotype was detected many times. This CDR3 reads CASSSTGEETDTQYF. DNA of the CDR3: TGTGCCAGCAGTTCGACAGGGGAGGAAACAGATACGCAGTATTTT. The gene calls are TRBV28 and TRBJ2-3, with 8 bases lining up with TRBD1. CDR1 and CDR2 (germline): MDHEN, SYDVKM. With V trimmed by 4 bases and J by 3 bases, 6 bases remained unmatched. The CDR3 spans 15 residues.

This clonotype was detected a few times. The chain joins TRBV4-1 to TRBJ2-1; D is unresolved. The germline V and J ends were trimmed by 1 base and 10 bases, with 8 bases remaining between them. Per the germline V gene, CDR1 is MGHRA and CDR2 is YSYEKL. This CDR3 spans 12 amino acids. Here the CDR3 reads CASSQATGEQFF. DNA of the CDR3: TGCGCCAGCAGCCAAGCGACTGGAGAGCAGTTCTTC.

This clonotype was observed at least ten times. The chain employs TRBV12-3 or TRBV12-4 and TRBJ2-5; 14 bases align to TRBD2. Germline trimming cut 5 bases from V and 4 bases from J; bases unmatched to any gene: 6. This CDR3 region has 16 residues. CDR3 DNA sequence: TGTGCCAGCAGTAACGGACTAGCGGGGGGAATAGAGACCCAGTACTTC. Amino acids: CASSNGLAGGIETQYF.

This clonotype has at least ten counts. The CDR3 bases are TGTGCCAGTAGTATCCTGGGGTCGCTCAGCTCCTACAATGAGCAGTTCTTC. This encodes CASSILGSLSSYNEQFF. The rearrangement joins TRBV19 to TRBJ2-1; D gene unclear. Per the germline V gene, CDR1 is LNHDA and CDR2 is SQIVND (reference sequence). Trimming cost V 3 bases and J 0 bases, with 15 bases left between them. The CDR3 consists of 17 residues.

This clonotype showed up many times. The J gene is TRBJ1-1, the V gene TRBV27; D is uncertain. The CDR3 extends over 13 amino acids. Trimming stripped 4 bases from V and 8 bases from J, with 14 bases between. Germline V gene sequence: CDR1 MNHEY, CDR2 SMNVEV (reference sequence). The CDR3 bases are TGTGCCAGCAGTTCCCTCCTCTTAACCGAAGCTTTCTTT. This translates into CASSSLLLTEAFF.

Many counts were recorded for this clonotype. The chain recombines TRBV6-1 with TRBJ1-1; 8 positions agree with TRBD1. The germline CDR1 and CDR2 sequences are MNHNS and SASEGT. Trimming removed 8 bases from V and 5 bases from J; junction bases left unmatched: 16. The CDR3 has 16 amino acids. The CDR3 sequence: CASFQDREMRETEAFF. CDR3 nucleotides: TGTGCCAGCTTTCAGGACAGGGAAATGCGGGAGACTGAAGCTTTCTTT.

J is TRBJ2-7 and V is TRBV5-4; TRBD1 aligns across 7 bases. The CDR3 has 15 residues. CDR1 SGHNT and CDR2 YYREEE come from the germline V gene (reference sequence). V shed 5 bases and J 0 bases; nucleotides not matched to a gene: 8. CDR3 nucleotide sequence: TGTGCCAGCAGGGCCGACAGGGTAAGCTCCTACGAGCAGTACTTC. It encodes CASRADRVSSYEQYF.

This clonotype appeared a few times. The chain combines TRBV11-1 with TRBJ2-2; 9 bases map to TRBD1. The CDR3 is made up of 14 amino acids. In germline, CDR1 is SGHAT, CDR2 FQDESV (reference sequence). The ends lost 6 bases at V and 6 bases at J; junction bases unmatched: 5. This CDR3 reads CASSSRQGAGELFF. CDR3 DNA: TGTGCCAGCAGTTCACGACAGGGGGCCGGGGAGCTGTTTTTT.

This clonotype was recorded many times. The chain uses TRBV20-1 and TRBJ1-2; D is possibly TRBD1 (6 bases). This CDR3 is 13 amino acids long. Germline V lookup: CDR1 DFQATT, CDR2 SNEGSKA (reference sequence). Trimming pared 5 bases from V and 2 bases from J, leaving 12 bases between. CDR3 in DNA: TGCAGTGCTGCTACCGGGACAAACTATGGCTACACCTTC. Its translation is CSAATGTNYGYTF.